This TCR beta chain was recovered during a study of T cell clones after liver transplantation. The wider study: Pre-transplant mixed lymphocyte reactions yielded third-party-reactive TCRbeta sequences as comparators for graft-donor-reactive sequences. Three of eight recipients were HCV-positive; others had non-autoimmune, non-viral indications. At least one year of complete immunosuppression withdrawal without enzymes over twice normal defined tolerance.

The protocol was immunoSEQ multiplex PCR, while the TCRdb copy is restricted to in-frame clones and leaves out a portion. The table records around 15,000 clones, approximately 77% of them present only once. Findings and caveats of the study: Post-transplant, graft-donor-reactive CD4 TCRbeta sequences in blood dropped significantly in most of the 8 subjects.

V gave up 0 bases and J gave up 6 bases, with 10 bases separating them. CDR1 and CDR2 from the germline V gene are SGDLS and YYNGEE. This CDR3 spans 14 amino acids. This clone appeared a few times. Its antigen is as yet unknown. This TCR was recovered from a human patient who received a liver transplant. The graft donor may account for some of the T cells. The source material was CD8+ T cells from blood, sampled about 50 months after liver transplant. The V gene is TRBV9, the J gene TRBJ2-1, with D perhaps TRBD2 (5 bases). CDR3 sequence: CASSVGLYPNEQFF. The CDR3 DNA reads TGTGCCAGCAGCGTAGGACTATATCCCAATGAGCAGTTCTTC.